The rows below give T cell receptor beta chains drawn from one sample of a study of blood T cell repertoires in COVID-19. Assay: immunoSEQ multiplex PCR; the TCRdb copy retains only in-frame clones and omits some. The sample has about 240,000 clones, 85% to 95% seen once. The specimen sequenced was peripheral blood. The receptors stem from a man aged 25 to 45 with COVID-19, enrolled during active disease. The CDR3 runs from the conserved cysteine through the conserved F or W. The D gene is left open where the match is weak. Some rows have no size entry. The others give once, few or many, or a class for an expanded clone.

CDR3aa: CASSRRTGFDTGELFF
CDR3nt: TGTGCCAGCAGCCGAAGAACAGGGTTTGACACCGGGGAGCTGTTTTTT
j_gene: TRBJ2-2
abundance: .
d_gene: .
v_gene: TRBV11-3

CDR3aa: CASSPVSGSYEQYF
CDR3nt: TGTGCCAGCAGCCCCGTCTCCGGCTCCTACGAGCAGTACTTC
j_gene: TRBJ2-7
abundance: .
d_gene: .
v_gene: TRBV5-6

CDR3aa: CASSVEYRRYGLGANVLTF
CDR3nt: TGTGCCAGCAGCGTAGAGTATCGGAGGTACGGTCTGGGGGCCAACGTCCTGACTTTC
j_gene: TRBJ2-6
abundance: .
d_gene: .
v_gene: TRBV9

CDR3aa: CASSEDARPAYGYTF
CDR3nt: TGTGCCAGCAGTGAAGACGCCAGGCCGGCCTATGGCTACACCTTC
j_gene: TRBJ1-2
abundance: once
d_gene: .
v_gene: TRBV2

CDR3aa: CASSPSTSGGYNEQFF
CDR3nt: TGTGCCAGCAGCCCCAGCACTAGCGGGGGATACAATGAGCAGTTCTTC
j_gene: TRBJ2-1
abundance: .
d_gene: TRBD2
v_gene: TRBV7-9

CDR3aa: CASIGQAANGYTF
CDR3nt: TGTGCCAGTATCGGACAGGCGGCGAATGGCTACACCTTC
j_gene: TRBJ1-2
abundance: .
d_gene: TRBD1
v_gene: TRBV19

CDR3aa: CASGEARQNYGYTF
CDR3nt: TGTGCCAGCGGGGAAGCCCGACAGAACTATGGCTACACCTTC
j_gene: TRBJ1-2
abundance: .
d_gene: .
v_gene: TRBV6-6

CDR3aa: CASSRQDPRQGLNYGYTF
CDR3nt: TGTGCCAGCAGCCGCCAAGACCCGAGACAGGGGCTTAACTATGGCTACACCTTC
j_gene: TRBJ1-2
abundance: .
d_gene: TRBD1
v_gene: TRBV5-5

CDR3aa: CASSPPGTGELFF
CDR3nt: TGTGCCAGCAGCCCCCCGGGAACCGGGGAGCTGTTTTTT
j_gene: TRBJ2-2
abundance: .
d_gene: .
v_gene: TRBV21-1

CDR3aa: CASSRVLAGDLDTQYF
CDR3nt: TGTGCCAGCAGCAGGGTACTAGCGGGGGACTTAGATACGCAGTATTTT
j_gene: TRBJ2-3
abundance: .
d_gene: TRBD2
v_gene: TRBV5-4

CDR3aa: CASSQVQGQRRPEQYF
CDR3nt: TGTGCCAGCAGCCAAGTGCAGGGCCAACGGCGCCCCGAGCAGTACTTC
j_gene: TRBJ2-7
abundance: .
d_gene: .
v_gene: TRBV3-1/TRBV3-2

CDR3aa: CASSFGRRPNTGELFF
CDR3nt: TGCGCCAGCAGCTTCGGGAGGCGACCGAACACCGGGGAGCTGTTTTTT
j_gene: TRBJ2-2
abundance: .
d_gene: TRBD2
v_gene: TRBV5-1

CDR3aa: CASSLPGGSGGYTF
CDR3nt: TGTGCCAGCAGCTTACCAGGGGGCTCAGGTGGCTACACCTTC
j_gene: TRBJ1-2
abundance: .
d_gene: TRBD1
v_gene: TRBV6-5

CDR3aa: CASSQGADRYNEQFF
CDR3nt: TGTGCCAGCAGCCAAGGGGCGGACAGATACAATGAGCAGTTCTTC
j_gene: TRBJ2-1
abundance: .
d_gene: .
v_gene: TRBV14

CDR3aa: CASSRIPQAIYGYTF
CDR3nt: TGTGCCAGCAGCCGGATCCCGCAGGCGATCTATGGCTACACCTTC
j_gene: TRBJ1-2
abundance: .
d_gene: .
v_gene: TRBV3-1/TRBV3-2

CDR3aa: CASKTAATNEKLFF
CDR3nt: TGTGCCAGCAAGACAGCCGCAACTAATGAAAAACTGTTTTTT
j_gene: TRBJ1-4
abundance: .
d_gene: .
v_gene: TRBV7-9

CDR3aa: CASSKTGIGNTIYF
CDR3nt: TGTGCCAGCAGTAAGACAGGGATTGGAAACACCATATATTTT
j_gene: TRBJ1-3
abundance: .
d_gene: TRBD1
v_gene: TRBV7-9

CDR3aa: CASSGAGQPSGNTIYF
CDR3nt: TGCGCCAGCAGTGGGGCGGGACAGCCCTCTGGAAACACCATATATTTT
j_gene: TRBJ1-3
abundance: .
d_gene: TRBD1
v_gene: TRBV10-2

CDR3aa: CASSANSGTVYNEQFF
CDR3nt: TGTGCCAGCAGCGCAAACAGCGGTACCGTTTACAATGAGCAGTTCTTC
j_gene: TRBJ2-1
abundance: once
d_gene: .
v_gene: TRBV7-3

CDR3aa: CASSSRLAGDLEQFF
CDR3nt: TGCGCCAGCAGCTCCAGGCTAGCGGGGGACCTTGAGCAGTTCTTC
j_gene: TRBJ2-1
abundance: .
d_gene: TRBD2
v_gene: TRBV5-1

CDR3aa: CASTSYTTNTEAFF
CDR3nt: TGCGCCAGCACATCATACACCACGAACACTGAAGCTTTCTTT
j_gene: TRBJ1-1
abundance: .
d_gene: .
v_gene: TRBV5-1

CDR3aa: CASRGGGESYEQYF
CDR3nt: TGTGCCAGCAGGGGAGGGGGGGAATCCTACGAGCAGTACTTC
j_gene: TRBJ2-7
abundance: .
d_gene: .
v_gene: TRBV2

CDR3aa: CASSLGWDRGRYNEQFF
CDR3nt: TGTGCCAGCAGCTTGGGATGGGACAGGGGAAGGTACAATGAGCAGTTCTTC
j_gene: TRBJ2-1
abundance: .
d_gene: TRBD1
v_gene: TRBV5-4

CDR3aa: CASSYTGQVGTEAFF
CDR3nt: TGTGCCAGCAGTTACACCGGACAGGTAGGGACTGAAGCTTTCTTT
j_gene: TRBJ1-1
abundance: .
d_gene: TRBD1
v_gene: TRBV6-5

CDR3aa: CASSPDFGETQYF
CDR3nt: TGTGCCAGCAGCCCGGACTTTGGAGAGACCCAGTACTTC
j_gene: TRBJ2-5
abundance: .
d_gene: .
v_gene: TRBV11-3

CDR3aa: CASSEREGESYTF
CDR3nt: TGTGCCAGCAGTGAACGGGAGGGTGAGAGCTACACCTTC
j_gene: TRBJ1-2
abundance: .
d_gene: .
v_gene: TRBV6-1

CDR3aa: CSASMGQYYGYTF
CDR3nt: TGCAGTGCTAGTATGGGACAGTACTATGGCTACACCTTC
j_gene: TRBJ1-2
abundance: few
d_gene: TRBD1
v_gene: TRBV20-1

CDR3aa: CASSPGTSGGDTQYF
CDR3nt: TGCGCCAGCAGCCCCGGGACTAGCGGGGGGGATACGCAGTATTTT
j_gene: TRBJ2-3
abundance: few
d_gene: TRBD2
v_gene: TRBV5-1

CDR3aa: CASSSGTDTQYF
CDR3nt: TGTGCCAGCAGCTCGGGAACAGATACGCAGTATTTT
j_gene: TRBJ2-3
abundance: .
d_gene: .
v_gene: TRBV3-1/TRBV3-2

CDR3aa: CASSYPGGEGQPQHF
CDR3nt: TGTGCCAGCAGTTACCCCGGGGGAGAGGGTCAGCCCCAGCATTTT
j_gene: TRBJ1-5
abundance: .
d_gene: .
v_gene: TRBV6-6

CDR3aa: CASSLAQNPGQGNTIYF
CDR3nt: TGTGCCAGCAGCTTAGCACAAAACCCGGGACAGGGGAACACCATATATTTT
j_gene: TRBJ1-3
abundance: .
d_gene: TRBD1
v_gene: TRBV11-2

CDR3aa: CASSRDQGGQRNEQFF
CDR3nt: TGTGCCAGCAGCCGAGACCAGGGGGGCCAAAGGAATGAGCAGTTCTTC
j_gene: TRBJ2-1
abundance: .
d_gene: .
v_gene: TRBV2

CDR3aa: CASSLGSANYGYTF
CDR3nt: TGCGCCAGCAGCTTGGGGTCAGCTAACTATGGCTACACCTTC
j_gene: TRBJ1-2
abundance: .
d_gene: .
v_gene: TRBV5-1

CDR3aa: CSVGGQLDTEAFF
CDR3nt: TGCAGCGTTGGGGGACAGCTGGACACTGAAGCTTTCTTT
j_gene: TRBJ1-1
abundance: .
d_gene: TRBD1
v_gene: TRBV29-1

CDR3aa: CASSPRQGSGEQYF
CDR3nt: TGTGCCAGCTCACCCCGACAGGGTTCGGGCGAGCAGTACTTC
j_gene: TRBJ2-7
abundance: .
d_gene: TRBD1
v_gene: TRBV18